This TCR beta chain came from a study of molecular identifiers for immune sequencing clone quantification. Study-level findings and limits: With a barcode shared among identical TCR molecules, highly expanded clone sizes could be underestimated. Among effectors, clones above 20 RNA copies held over 98% of molecules; among naive cells, under 1%.

A few counts support this clonotype. Its antigen is undetermined. V was shortened by 5 bases and J by 0 bases, with 14 bases between the two germline ends. The CDR3 sequence is 16 residues long. Germline CDR1 reads LGHNA; CDR2 reads YSLEER. Via MiXCR, TCRdb re-called the PCR reads, giving one row per CDR3 protein. The sample has around 320,000 distinct CDR3 sequences; under 25% are singletons. This chain uses TRBV4-3 with TRBJ2-1, with D possibly matching TRBD2 (6 bases). This sequence originates from a human donor in good health. Some libraries in this study had Jurkat cell RNA spiked in. Sequencing was done on a sample of naive CD8+ T cells from blood, with Jurkat cell RNA spiked in. Subset meaning: FACS-sorted CD8+CD4-CCR7+CD45RA+ naive T cells. CDR3 amino acids: CASSEAGGSSYNEQFF. The CDR3 nucleotides read TGCGCCAGCAGCGAAGCCGGGGGAAGCTCCTACAATGAGCAGTTCTTC.